The 5 T cell receptor beta chains reported below all come from one sample, sequenced in a study of blood T cell repertoires in COVID-19. Some clones are missing from TCRdb's copy, which holds only in-frame ones; the method was immunoSEQ multiplex PCR. The data hold about 220,000 clones, with around four fifths observed a single time. The specimen was peripheral blood. The receptors derive from a woman aged 55 to 70 who had recovered from COVID-19.

This clone was found once. The rearrangement joins TRBV4-3 to TRBJ2-1; D gene ambiguous. Per germline, CDR1 LGHNA and CDR2 YSLEER. The V end was cut by 0 bases, the J end by 4 bases, with 7 bases between. This CDR3 comprises 14 residues. DNA for the CDR3: TGCGCCAGCAGCCAAGAAGGCGGATACAATGAGCAGTTCTTC. Translated: CASSQEGGYNEQFF.

Details on this clone: A read error may explain this, as a much larger clone is one base away. The sample carries other DNA sequences with the same CDR3. The gene calls are TRBV5-1 and TRBJ1-4, with TRBD1 identical over 10 bases. CDR3 length equals 14 residues. V shed 4 bases, J shed 5 bases, and the junction held 2 bases outside the gene matches. Germline CDR1 SGHRS, CDR2 YFSETQ. CDR3 in amino acids: CASSLGQGNEKLFF. CDR3 sequence (DNA): TGCGCCAGCAGCCTGGGACAGGGGAATGAAAAACTGTTTTTT.

The chain uses TRBV7-2 and TRBJ2-6, with TRBD1 matching over 9 bases. V dropped 5 bases and J dropped 2; count of bases not matched to a gene: 4. Germline-derived CDR1 and CDR2 are SGHTA and FQGNSA. The length of the CDR3 is 16 residues. CDR3 sequence: CASSKNRGPGANVLTF. The CDR3 DNA sequence: TGTGCCAGCAGCAAAAACAGGGGGCCTGGGGCCAACGTCCTGACTTTC.

This clone was picked up one time. The chain employs TRBV16 and TRBJ1-1; 9 bases line up with TRBD1. CDR3 length: 16 residues. Germline assignment: CDR1 KGHSY and CDR2 FQNENV. With 4 bases clipped from V and 0 bases from J, the junction kept 6 bases outside the gene matches. CDR3 in amino acids: CASSLGGTGLNTEAFF. CDR3 coding DNA: TGTGCCAGCAGCCTTGGAGGGACAGGGCTGAACACTGAAGCTTTCTTT.

This clone has a single count. CDR3 sequence (DNA): TGTGCCAGCAGCACAGCGGGGAACTTAAACCCCTACGAGCAGTACTTC. It specifies CASSTAGNLNPYEQYF. The rearrangement links TRBV5-5 to TRBJ2-7, with 7 bases aligning to TRBD2. Looked up from germline, CDR1 is SGHKS and CDR2 is YYEKEE (reference sequence). The CDR3 is made up of 16 amino acids. V dropped 4 bases and J dropped 2; count of bases not matched to a gene: 12.